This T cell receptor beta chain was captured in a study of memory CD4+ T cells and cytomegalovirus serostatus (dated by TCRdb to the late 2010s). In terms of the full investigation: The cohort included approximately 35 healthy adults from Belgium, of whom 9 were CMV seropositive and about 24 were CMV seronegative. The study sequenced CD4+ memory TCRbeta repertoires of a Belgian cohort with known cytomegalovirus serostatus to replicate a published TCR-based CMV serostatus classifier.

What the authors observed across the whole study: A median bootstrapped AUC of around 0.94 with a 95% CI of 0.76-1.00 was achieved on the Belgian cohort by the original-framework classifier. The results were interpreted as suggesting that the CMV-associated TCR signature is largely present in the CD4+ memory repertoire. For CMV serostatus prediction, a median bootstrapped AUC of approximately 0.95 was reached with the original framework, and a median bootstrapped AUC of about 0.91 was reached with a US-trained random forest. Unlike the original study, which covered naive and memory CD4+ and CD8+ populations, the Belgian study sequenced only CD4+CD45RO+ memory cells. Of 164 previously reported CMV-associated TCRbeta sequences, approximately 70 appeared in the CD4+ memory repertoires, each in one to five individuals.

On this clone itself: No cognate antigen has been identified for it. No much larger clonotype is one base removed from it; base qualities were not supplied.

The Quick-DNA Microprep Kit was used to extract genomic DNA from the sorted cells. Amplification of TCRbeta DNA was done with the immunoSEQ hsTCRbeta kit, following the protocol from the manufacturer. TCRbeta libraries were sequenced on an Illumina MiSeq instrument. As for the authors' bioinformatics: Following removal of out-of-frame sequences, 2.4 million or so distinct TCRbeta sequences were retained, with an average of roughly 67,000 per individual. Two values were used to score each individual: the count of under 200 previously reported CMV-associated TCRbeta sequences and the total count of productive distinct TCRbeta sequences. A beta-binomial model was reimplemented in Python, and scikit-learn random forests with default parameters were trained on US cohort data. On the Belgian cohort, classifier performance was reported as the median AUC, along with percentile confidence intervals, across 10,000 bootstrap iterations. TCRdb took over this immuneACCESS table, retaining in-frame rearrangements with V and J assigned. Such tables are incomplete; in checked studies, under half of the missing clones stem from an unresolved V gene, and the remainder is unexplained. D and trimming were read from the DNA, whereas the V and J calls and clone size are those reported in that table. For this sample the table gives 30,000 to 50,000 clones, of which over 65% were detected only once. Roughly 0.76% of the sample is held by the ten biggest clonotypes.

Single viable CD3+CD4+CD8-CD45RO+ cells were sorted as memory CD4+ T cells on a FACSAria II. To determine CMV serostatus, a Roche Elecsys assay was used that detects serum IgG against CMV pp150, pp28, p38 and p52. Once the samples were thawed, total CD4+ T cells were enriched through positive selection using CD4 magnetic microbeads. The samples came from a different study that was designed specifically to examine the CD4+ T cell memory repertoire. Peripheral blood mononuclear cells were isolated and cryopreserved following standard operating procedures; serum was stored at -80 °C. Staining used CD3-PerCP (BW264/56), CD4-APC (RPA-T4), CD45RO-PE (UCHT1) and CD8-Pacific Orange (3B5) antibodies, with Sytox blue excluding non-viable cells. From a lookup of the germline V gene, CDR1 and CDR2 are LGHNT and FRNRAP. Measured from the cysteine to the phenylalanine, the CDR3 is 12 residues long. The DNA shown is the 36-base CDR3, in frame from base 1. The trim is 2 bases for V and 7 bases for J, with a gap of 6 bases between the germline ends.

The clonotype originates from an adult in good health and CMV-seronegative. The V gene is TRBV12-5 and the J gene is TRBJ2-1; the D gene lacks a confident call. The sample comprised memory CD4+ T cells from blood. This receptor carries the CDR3 CASGLSSNEQFF. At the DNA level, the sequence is TGTGCTAGTGGTTTGAGCTCGAATGAGCAGTTCTTC.